This T cell receptor beta chain is drawn from a study of cytomegalovirus exposure and HLA in healthy donors. Study-level points and caveats: Rare TCR sequences predominated, though certain public TCRs were found in many donors. Analysis was carried out at a later point, and it linked a missense DCLRE1C variant to TCR beta V- and J-gene trimming.

All the people who gave samples were healthy bone marrow donors. The PCR employed 60 Vbeta primers together with 13 Jbeta primers. In the original processing: Later, an analysis found 75 million to 100 million unique TCR beta chains, and approximately 10 million of these were shared. Profiled with immunoSEQ multiplex PCR; TCRdb holds only in-frame clones, not every one. That table supplies the V and J calls and clone size; D and trimming were determined from the DNA. The sample shows about 110,000 clones, 78% of them seen only once. Worth noting for this clone: Its antigen remains unidentified.

The specimen sequenced was PBMCs. The source of this sequence is a man aged 25-45 years in good health and CMV-seronegative.

DNA for the CDR3: TGTGCCACCAGCAGGGGACAGGTCGGGGCGCTCTCCGGTGGCTACACCTTC. This codes for CATSRGQVGALSGGYTF. The chain employs TRBV15 and TRBJ1-2; 8 bases are a match to TRBD1. V lost 3 bases, J lost 7 bases, and 16 bases stayed unmatched. The CDR3 consists of 17 residues. Germline CDR1 reads LNHNV; CDR2 reads YYDKDF (reference sequence).